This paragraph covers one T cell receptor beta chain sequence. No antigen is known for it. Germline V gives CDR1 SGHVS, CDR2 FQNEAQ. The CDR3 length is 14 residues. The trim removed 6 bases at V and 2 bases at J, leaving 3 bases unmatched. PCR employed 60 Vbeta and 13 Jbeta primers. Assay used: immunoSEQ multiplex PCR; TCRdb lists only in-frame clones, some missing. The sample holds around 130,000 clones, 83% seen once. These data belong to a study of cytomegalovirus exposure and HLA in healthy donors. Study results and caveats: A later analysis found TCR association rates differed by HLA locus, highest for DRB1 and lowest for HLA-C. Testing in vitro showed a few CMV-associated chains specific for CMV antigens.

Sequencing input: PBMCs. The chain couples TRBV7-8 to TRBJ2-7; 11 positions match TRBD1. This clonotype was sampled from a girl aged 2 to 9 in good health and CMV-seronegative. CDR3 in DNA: TGTGCCAGCAGTTCGGACAGGGGGCCCTACGAGCAGTACTTC. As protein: CASSSDRGPYEQYF.